A single sample gave rise to the 12 T cell receptor beta chains below, sequenced in a study of cytomegalovirus exposure and HLA in healthy donors. 60 Vbeta and 13 Jbeta primers were used in PCR. TCRdb keeps only in-frame clones here, not all; method: immunoSEQ multiplex PCR. The sample includes 150,000 to 200,000 clones, just under 80% of them seen just once. The sequenced material came from PBMCs. All receptors come from a woman aged 45 to 65 in good health and CMV-seropositive.

The rearrangement links TRBV15 to TRBJ1-1; 9 bases map to TRBD1. The CDR3 has 14 amino acids. The germline CDR1 and CDR2 sequences are LNHNV and YYDKDF (reference sequence). V trimming: 5 bases; J trimming: 3 bases; junction bases outside the gene matches: 4. CDR3 loop: CATSYNRGHTEAFF. In DNA form, the CDR3 reads TGTGCCACCAGCTACAACAGGGGGCACACTGAAGCTTTCTTT.

The V call is TRBV9, the J call TRBJ2-2; D not resolved. The length of the CDR3 is 13 residues. Germline CDR1 SGDLS, CDR2 YYNGEE. Between the trimmed V and J ends, which lost 0 bases and 6 bases, there was a span of 6 bases. The CDR3 sequence: CASSVVAAGELFF. The CDR3, as DNA: TGTGCCAGCAGCGTAGTCGCGGCCGGGGAGCTGTTTTTT.

This chain joins TRBV5-4 and TRBJ1-1; D is perhaps TRBD1 (5 bases). V was cut by 1 base and J by 5 bases, with 12 bases left in between. In germline, CDR1 is SGHNT, CDR2 YYREEE (reference sequence). The CDR3 sequence is 14 residues long. CDR3 sequence reads: CASSLRQGGTEAFF. The CDR3 DNA reads as TGTGCCAGCAGCTTGAGGCAGGGTGGGACTGAAGCTTTCTTT.

A note on this clone: The junction departs from the called germline gene at one end, perhaps through a read error. The chain uses TRBV7-9 and TRBJ1-1, with no clear D. The CDR3 extends over 14 amino acids. Germline CDR1 and CDR2: SEHNR and FQNEAQ (reference sequence). CDR3 nucleotide sequence: TGTTCCAGCAGCCACAGAAACAAGAACACTGAAGCTTTCTTT. This encodes CSSSHRNKNTEAFF.

V gene TRBV19 combines with J gene TRBJ2-2; TRBD1 matches at 8 bases. Losses at the gene ends were 1 base for V and 4 bases for J; bases not matched to a gene: 8. Germline V gene data show CDR1 as LNHDA and CDR2 as SQIVND (reference sequence). The CDR3 covers 17 residues. CDR3: CASSIVQGARSTGELFF. As DNA, the CDR3 is TGTGCCAGTAGTATAGTTCAGGGGGCGAGGAGCACCGGGGAGCTGTTTTTT.

This clone came up a few times. This chain joins TRBV19 and TRBJ1-1; TRBD1 matches 9 bases. CDR1 and CDR2 from the germline V gene are LNHDA and SQIVND (reference sequence). With 5 bases clipped from V and 7 bases from J, the junction kept 11 bases outside the gene matches. This CDR3 is built from 15 residues. The CDR3 here is CASSPWAGTGLEAFF. CDR3 bases: TGTGCCAGTAGTCCGTGGGCCGGGACAGGGCTTGAAGCTTTCTTT.

V is TRBV7-3 and J is TRBJ1-4, with D tentatively TRBD1 (5 bases). Deletions cut 2 bases from V and 7 bases from J, with 11 bases between. This CDR3 is 14 amino acids long. Germline assignment: CDR1 SGHTA and CDR2 FQGTGA. The CDR3 here is CASSLGGMGEKLFF. DNA for the CDR3: TGTGCCAGCAGCTTAGGGGGGATGGGTGAAAAACTGTTTTTT.

The chain joins TRBV7-9 to TRBJ1-3; TRBD1 aligns across 8 bases. CDR3 length equals 15 residues. The germline gives CDR1 SEHNR, CDR2 FQNEAQ (reference sequence). With V trimmed by 0 bases and J by 4 bases, 2 bases remained unmatched. The CDR3 sequence is CASSLAQGDGNTIYF. The CDR3 DNA sequence: TGTGCCAGCAGCTTAGCACAGGGGGACGGAAACACCATATATTTT.

The chain combines TRBV6-5 with TRBJ2-5, with 7 bases fitting TRBD2. The length of the CDR3 is 15 residues. Trimming at V came to 7 bases and at J to 0 bases, leaving 8 bases not matched to a gene. Germline CDR1 reads MNHEY; CDR2 reads SVGAGI. As DNA, the CDR3 is TGTGCCAGCAAAGGGAGGGGCTCGTACCAAGAGACCCAGTACTTC. It yields the protein CASKGRGSYQETQYF.

This sequence joins TRBV6-5 and TRBJ1-3, with TRBD1 identical over 11 bases. Germline CDR1 reads MNHEY; CDR2 reads SVGAGI. The CDR3 has 11 residues. V lost 6 bases and J lost 13; bases outside the gene matches: 2. The chain's CDR3 is CASSGDRGIYF. In DNA form, the CDR3 reads TGTGCCAGCAGCGGGGACAGGGGGATATATTTT.

The V call is TRBV10-2, the J call TRBJ1-5, with TRBD1 matching over 9 bases. The length of the CDR3 is 16 residues. Germline V gene lookup returns CDR1 WSHSY and CDR2 SAAADI. V gave up 3 bases and J gave up 7 bases; unmatched junction bases: 10. The CDR3 DNA reads as TGCGCCAGCAGTGATTCGGGGACAGGGAAAGTGCAGCCCCAGCATTTT. Its translation is CASSDSGTGKVQPQHF.

CDR3 nucleotide sequence: TGCGCCAGCAGCTTGGACCAGCCTGGAGGCAATCAGCCCCAGCATTTT. Translated, it gives CASSLDQPGGNQPQHF. V and J are TRBV5-1 and TRBJ1-5; D is unresolved. Trimming stripped 0 bases from V and 2 bases from J, with 12 bases between. Germline V lookup: CDR1 SGHRS, CDR2 YFSETQ. The CDR3 has 16 amino acids.